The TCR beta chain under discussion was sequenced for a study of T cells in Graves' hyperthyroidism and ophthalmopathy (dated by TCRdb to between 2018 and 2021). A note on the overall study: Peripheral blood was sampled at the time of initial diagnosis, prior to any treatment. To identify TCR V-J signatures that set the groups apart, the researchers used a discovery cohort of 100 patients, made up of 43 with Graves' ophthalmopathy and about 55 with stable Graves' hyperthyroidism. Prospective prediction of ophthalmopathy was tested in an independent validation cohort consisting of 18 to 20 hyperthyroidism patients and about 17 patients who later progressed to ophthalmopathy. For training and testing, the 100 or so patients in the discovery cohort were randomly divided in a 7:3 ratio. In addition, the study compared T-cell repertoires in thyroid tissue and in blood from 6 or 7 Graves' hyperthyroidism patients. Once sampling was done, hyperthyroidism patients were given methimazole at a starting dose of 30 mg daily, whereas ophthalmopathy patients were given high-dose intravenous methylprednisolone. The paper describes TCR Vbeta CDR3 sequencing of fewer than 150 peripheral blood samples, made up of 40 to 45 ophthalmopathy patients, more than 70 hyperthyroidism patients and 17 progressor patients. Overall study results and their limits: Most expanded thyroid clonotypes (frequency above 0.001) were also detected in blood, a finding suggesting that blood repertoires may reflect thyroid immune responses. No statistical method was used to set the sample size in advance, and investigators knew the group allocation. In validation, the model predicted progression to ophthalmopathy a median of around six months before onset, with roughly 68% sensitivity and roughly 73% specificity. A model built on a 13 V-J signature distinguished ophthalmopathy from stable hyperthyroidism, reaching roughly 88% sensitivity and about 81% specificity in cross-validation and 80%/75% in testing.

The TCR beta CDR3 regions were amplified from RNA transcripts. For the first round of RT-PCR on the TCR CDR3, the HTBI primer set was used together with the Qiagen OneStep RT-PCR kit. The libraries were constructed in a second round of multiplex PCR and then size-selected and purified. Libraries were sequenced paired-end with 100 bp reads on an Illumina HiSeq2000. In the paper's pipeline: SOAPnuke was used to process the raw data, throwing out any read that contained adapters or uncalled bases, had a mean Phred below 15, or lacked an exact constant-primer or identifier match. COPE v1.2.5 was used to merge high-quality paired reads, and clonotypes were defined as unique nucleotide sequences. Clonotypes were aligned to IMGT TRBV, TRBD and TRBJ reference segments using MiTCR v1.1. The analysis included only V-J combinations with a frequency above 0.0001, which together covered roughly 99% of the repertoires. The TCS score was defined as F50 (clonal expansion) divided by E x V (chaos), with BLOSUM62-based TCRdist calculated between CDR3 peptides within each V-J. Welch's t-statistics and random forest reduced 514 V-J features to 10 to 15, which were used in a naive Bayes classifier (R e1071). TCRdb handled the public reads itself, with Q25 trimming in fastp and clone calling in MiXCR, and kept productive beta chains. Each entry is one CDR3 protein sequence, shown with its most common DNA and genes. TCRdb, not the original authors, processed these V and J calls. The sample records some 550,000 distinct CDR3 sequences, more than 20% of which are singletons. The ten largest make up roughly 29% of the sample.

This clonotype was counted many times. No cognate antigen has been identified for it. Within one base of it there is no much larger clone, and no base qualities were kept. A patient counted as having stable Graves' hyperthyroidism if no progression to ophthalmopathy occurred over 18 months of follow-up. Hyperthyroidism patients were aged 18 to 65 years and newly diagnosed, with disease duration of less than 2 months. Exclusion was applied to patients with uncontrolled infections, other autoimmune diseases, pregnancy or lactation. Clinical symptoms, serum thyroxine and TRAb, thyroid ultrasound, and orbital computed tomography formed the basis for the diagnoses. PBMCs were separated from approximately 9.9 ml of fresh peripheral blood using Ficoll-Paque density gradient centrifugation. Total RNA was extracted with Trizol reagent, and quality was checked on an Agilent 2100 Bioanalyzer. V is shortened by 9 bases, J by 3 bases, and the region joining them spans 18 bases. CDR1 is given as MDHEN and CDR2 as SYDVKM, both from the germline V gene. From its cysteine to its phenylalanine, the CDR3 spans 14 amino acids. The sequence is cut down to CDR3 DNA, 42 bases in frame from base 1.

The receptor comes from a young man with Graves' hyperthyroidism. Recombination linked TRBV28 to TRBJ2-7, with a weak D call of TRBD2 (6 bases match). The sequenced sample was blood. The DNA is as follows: TGTGCCAGTGGTGCTCCGGGACTTAACTACGAGCAGTACTTC. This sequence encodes CASGAPGLNYEQYF.